Presented here are 5 T cell receptor beta chains from one specimen sequenced in a study of blood T cell repertoires in COVID-19. Sequenced by immunoSEQ multiplex PCR; TCRdb stores in-frame clones only, minus some. Counted here are 40,000 to 50,000 clones, about 88% occurring once; the ten biggest clones make up approximately 3.1%. The source material was PBMCs or T cells enriched from blood (not recorded which). The receptors stem from a woman aged 45-65 years who had recovered from COVID-19.

This clone appeared a single time. V is TRBV5-1 and J is TRBJ2-2; no definite D call. CDR1 is SGHRS and CDR2 is YFSETQ in the germline V gene. Trimming shortened V by 4 bases and J by 0 bases, and 7 bases separated the two germline ends. CDR3 length equals 14 residues. CDR3 bases: TGCGCCAGCAGCGCGAGGACGAACACCGGGGAGCTGTTTTTT. Translation: CASSARTNTGELFF.

The V and J genes are TRBV1 and TRBJ2-7; the table's TRBD2 call for D was not verified on the DNA. TRBV1 is labeled a pseudogene. The CDR3 extends over 17 amino acids. CDR3 protein: CTSSQVPGSYLSYEQYF. DNA for the CDR3: TGCACCAGCAGCCAAGTTCCGGGAAGCTACCTCTCCTACGAGCAGTACTTC.

This sequence joins TRBV4-3 and TRBJ1-6; no clear D gene. Germline V CDR1 and CDR2: LGHNA, YSLEER. The CDR3 has 17 amino acids. V was clipped by 0 bases and J by 8 bases, with 17 bases between them. CDR3 region: CASSQDIASGQHSPLHF. The CDR3 DNA is TGCGCCAGCAGCCAAGATATTGCGTCGGGTCAGCATTCACCCCTCCACTTT.

V is TRBV2 and J is TRBJ2-2; unclear D gene. Trimming left V 5 bases short and J 3 bases short, with 10 bases between. The CDR3 consists of 14 residues. The germline gives CDR1 SNHLY, CDR2 FYNNEI. CDR3 residues: CASSLFLHTGELFF. The CDR3 DNA sequence: TGTGCCAGCAGTTTATTTCTACACACCGGGGAGCTGTTTTTT.

The gene calls are TRBV15 and TRBJ2-7; 11 bases fit TRBD2. CDR1 and CDR2 from the germline V gene are LNHNV and YYDKDF (reference sequence). The length of the CDR3 is 17 residues. Losses at the gene ends were 0 bases for V and 0 bases for J; bases not matched to a gene: 4. For the CDR3, the DNA is TGTGCCACCAGCAGAGAGATAACTAGCGGGAGCTCCTACGAGCAGTACTTC. Residues: CATSREITSGSSYEQYF.